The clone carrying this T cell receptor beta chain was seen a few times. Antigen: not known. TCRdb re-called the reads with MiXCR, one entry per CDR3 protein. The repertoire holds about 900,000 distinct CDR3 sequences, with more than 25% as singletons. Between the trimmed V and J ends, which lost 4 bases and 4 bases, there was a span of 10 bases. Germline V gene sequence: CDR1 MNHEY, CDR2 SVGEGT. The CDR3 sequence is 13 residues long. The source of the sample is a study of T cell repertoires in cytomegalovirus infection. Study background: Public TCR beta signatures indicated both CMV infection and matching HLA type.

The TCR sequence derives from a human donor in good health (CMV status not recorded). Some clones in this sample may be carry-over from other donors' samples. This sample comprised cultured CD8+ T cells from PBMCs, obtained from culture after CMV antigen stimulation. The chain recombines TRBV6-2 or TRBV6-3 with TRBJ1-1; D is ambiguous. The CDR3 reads CASSLIVGTEAFF. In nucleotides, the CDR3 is TGTGCCAGCAGTTTGATAGTCGGCACTGAAGCTTTCTTT.